A selection of T cell receptor beta chains follows, all from one sample in a study of blood T cell repertoires in COVID-19. Profiling relied on immunoSEQ multiplex PCR, and the TCRdb table lists in-frame clones only, not all of them. The repertoire holds just over 300,000 clones, approximately 83% seen once, with roughly 2% in the top ten. Sequencing was done on a sample of PBMCs or T cells enriched from blood (not recorded which). Every receptor here comes from a man in his thirties or forties who had recovered from COVID-19. Both conserved end residues are part of each CDR3. D genes are given only for firm matches.

.,TRBJ1-2,TRBV10-3,CAISDSRGGVDGYTF
.,TRBJ1-4,TRBV2,CASSEQGSTNEKLFF
.,TRBJ2-2,TRBV18,CASSPSTSPNTGELFF
TRBD1,TRBJ2-5,TRBV2,CATRLGQERETQYF
TRBD1,TRBJ1-2,TRBV7-2,CASSPGGTGSNYGYTF
TRBD1,TRBJ2-7,TRBV18,CASSPGTDSYEQYF
TRBD1,TRBJ2-7,TRBV7-7,CASSLGTGASPVYEQYF
TRBD1,TRBJ2-2,TRBV7-9,CASSFTGVPGELFF
.,TRBJ1-1,TRBV19,CASSVNRVSEAFF
.,TRBJ2-3,TRBV5-1,CASSLERSAGIDTQYF